This T cell receptor beta chain was identified during a study of T cell responses to AZD1222 COVID-19 vaccine. Overall study context: It was second doses at about 4 or about 12 weeks that were pooled. Study-level results: Spike-specific TCR breadth and depth were elevated following two AZD1222 doses. Reports say nearly half of spike-specific TCRs go after unmutated variant regions.

Germline assignment: CDR1 SGHNT and CDR2 YYREEE (reference sequence). V was clipped by 3 bases and J by 5 bases, with 20 bases between them. This CDR3 has 16 residues. Concerning this clone itself: Its antigen is currently unknown.

Profiled with immunoSEQ multiplex PCR; TCRdb holds only in-frame clones, not every one. The table records roughly 100,000 clones, about 88% of them present only once. The source material was peripheral blood, sampled on day 0 of AZD1222 vaccination. The rearrangement joins TRBV5-4 to TRBJ1-2; D is undetermined. The clonotype was recovered from an adult in good health. The CDR3 is CASSSKPPAYQYGYTF. DNA for the CDR3: TGTGCCAGCAGCTCGAAACCGCCGGCTTACCAGTATGGCTACACCTTC.